This T cell receptor (beta chain) stems from a study of a mutant IDH1 vaccine in newly diagnosed glioma. Study as a whole: First vaccine doses came 4-6 weeks after radiotherapy alone, or with temozolomide cycles. Patients got radiotherapy, temozolomide, or both beforehand, and most got both.

The time point is: week 23, last vaccination. Each dose of the vaccine consisted of 300 ug of mutant IDH1 20-mer peptide, with topical imiquimod. Overall study results and limits: Among patients, roughly 95% showed immune responses induced by the vaccine. Apparently unrelated to pseudoprogression were changes in the top peripheral T cell clonotypes.

TCRdb's copy holds only in-frame clones and misses some; the assay was immunoSEQ multiplex PCR. Found here are about 65,000 clones, about 85% of them singletons; the top ten hold less than 5%. Germline V CDR1 and CDR2: SEHNR, FQNEAQ (reference sequence). Trimming took 2 bases from V and 5 from J; bases not matched to a gene: 6. The CDR3 has 15 residues. Of note for this clone: Its antigen is still unknown.

This receptor was obtained from a man aged 30-40 years with glioma. The rearrangement links TRBV7-9 to TRBJ2-7; 10 bases map to TRBD1. Specimen: PBMCs, collected from a glioma patient whose treatment included an IDH1 peptide vaccine. Here the CDR3 reads CASSLLGTGVHEQYF. CDR3 sequence (DNA): TGTGCCAGCAGCTTATTAGGGACAGGGGTCCACGAGCAGTACTTC.